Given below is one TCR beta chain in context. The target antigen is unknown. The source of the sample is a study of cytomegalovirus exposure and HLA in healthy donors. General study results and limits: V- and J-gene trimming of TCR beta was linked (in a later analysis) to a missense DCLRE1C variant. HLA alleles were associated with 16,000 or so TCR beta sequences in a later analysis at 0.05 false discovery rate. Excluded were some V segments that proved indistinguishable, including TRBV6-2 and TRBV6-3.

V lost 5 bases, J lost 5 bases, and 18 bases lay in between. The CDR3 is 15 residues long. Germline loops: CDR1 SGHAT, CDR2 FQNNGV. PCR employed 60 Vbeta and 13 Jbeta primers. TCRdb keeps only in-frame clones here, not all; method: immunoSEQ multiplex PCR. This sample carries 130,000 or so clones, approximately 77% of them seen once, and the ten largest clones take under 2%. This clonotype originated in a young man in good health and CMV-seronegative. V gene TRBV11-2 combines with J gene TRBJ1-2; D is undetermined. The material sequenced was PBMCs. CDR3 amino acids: CASSKPGELVYGYTF. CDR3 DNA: TGTGCCAGCAGCAAGCCCGGAGAGTTAGTTTATGGCTACACCTTC. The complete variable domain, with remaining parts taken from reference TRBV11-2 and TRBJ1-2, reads EAGVAQSPRYKIIEKRQSVAFWCNPISGHATLYWYQQILGQGPKLLIQFQNNGVVDDSQLPKDRFSAERLKGVDSTLKIQPAKLEDSAVYLCASSKPGELVYGYTFGSGTRLTVV.